Listed below are T cell receptor beta chains from one sample, sequenced in a study of blood T cell repertoires in COVID-19. Only in-frame clones appear in the TCRdb table, and some are missing; sequencing was by immunoSEQ multiplex PCR. The table shows fewer than 80,000 clones, with around 86% occurring only once. The sequenced sample consisted of peripheral blood. The receptors derive from a man younger than 40 with acute or convalescent COVID-19. Both conserved end residues are part of each CDR3. D genes are given only for firm matches. Only part of the rows carry a size: once, few, many, or a class if the clone is expanded.

size,D,V,J,CDR3,DNA
NA,NA,TRBV19,TRBJ1-1,CASTIRLGALVSTEAFF,TGTGCCAGTACGATTCGACTGGGGGCGTTGGTATCCACTGAAGCTTTCTTT
once,NA,TRBV3-1/TRBV3-2,TRBJ2-5,CASSQNGMQETQYF,TGTGCCAGCAGCCAGAACGGGATGCAGGAGACCCAGTACTTC
NA,NA,TRBV5-1,TRBJ1-4,CASASGEDEKLFF,TGCGCCAGCGCCTCTGGAGAGGATGAAAAACTGTTTTTT
NA,TRBD2,TRBV5-1,TRBJ2-5,CASSGASGSFRETQYF,TGCGCCAGCAGCGGGGCCAGCGGGAGCTTCCGGGAGACCCAGTACTTC
NA,TRBD1,TRBV15,TRBJ2-1,CATSRVRDRIHEQFF,TGTGCCACCAGCAGAGTCCGGGACAGGATTCATGAGCAGTTCTTC
NA,TRBD2,TRBV25-1,TRBJ2-7,CASSAGVDYEQYF,TGTGCCAGCTCAGCGGGAGTAGACTACGAGCAGTACTTC
NA,TRBD1,TRBV6-6,TRBJ1-1,CASSPRDREAFF,TGTGCCAGCAGTCCCCGGGACAGAGAAGCTTTCTTT
NA,TRBD1,TRBV12-5,TRBJ2-4,CASGLLGTVTKNIQYF,TGTGCTAGTGGTTTGCTTGGGACAGTCACGAAAAACATTCAGTACTTC
NA,NA,TRBV20-1,TRBJ1-2,CSVRGDYGYTF,TGCAGTGTCCGGGGGGACTATGGCTACACCTTC
NA,NA,TRBV12-3/TRBV12-4,TRBJ1-5,CASRLGPQPQHF,TGTGCCAGCAGATTGGGGCCCCAGCCCCAGCATTTT
NA,TRBD1,TRBV18,TRBJ1-3,CASSPRNGQGFSGNTIYF,TGTGCCAGCTCACCACGTAACGGACAGGGGTTCTCTGGAAACACCATATATTTT
NA,NA,TRBV6-2/TRBV6-3,TRBJ2-1,CASSFSPLRSYNEQFF,TGTGCCAGCAGTTTTTCTCCTCTCCGTTCCTACAATGAGCAGTTCTTC
NA,NA,TRBV12-2,TRBJ1-1,CASRLTQGAGVDTEAFF,TGTGCAAGTCGCCTAACTCAGGGGGCTGGGGTAGATACTGAAGCTTTCTTT
NA,NA,TRBV6-5,TRBJ2-4,CASSFVGSKNIQYF,TGTGCCAGCAGTTTCGTCGGGTCCAAAAACATTCAGTACTTC
NA,NA,TRBV11-2,TRBJ1-3,CASSLSTSYSGNTIYF,TGTGCCAGCAGCTTAAGCACTTCCTACTCTGGAAACACCATATATTTT
NA,NA,TRBV18,TRBJ2-1,CASSPQGDHEQFF,TGTGCCAGCTCACCACAGGGAGATCATGAGCAGTTCTTC
NA,TRBD1,TRBV19,TRBJ1-5,CASSSHRGRGQPQHF,TGTGCCAGTAGTAGTCACAGGGGGCGAGGTCAGCCCCAGCATTTT
NA,TRBD1,TRBV5-1,TRBJ1-2,CASRSDPGGSGYTF,TGCGCCAGCAGATCCGATCCAGGGGGGAGTGGCTACACCTTC
NA,TRBD1,TRBV11-2,TRBJ1-5,CASSLGFSDRGNQPQHF,TGTGCCAGCAGCTTAGGTTTTTCGGACAGGGGGAATCAGCCCCAGCATTTT
few,NA,TRBV28,TRBJ1-2,CASSYYRVGYTF,TGTGCCAGCAGTTATTACAGGGTTGGCTACACCTTC
NA,NA,TRBV5-1,TRBJ2-7,CASSTQGRGNEQYF,TGCGCCAGCAGTACACAGGGTAGGGGGAACGAGCAGTACTTC
few,NA,TRBV2,TRBJ1-1,CASGITGGSTEAFF,TGTGCCAGCGGTATCACAGGAGGGTCAACTGAAGCTTTCTTT
NA,NA,TRBV27,TRBJ2-3,CASSLNGYTDTQYF,TGTGCCAGCAGTTTAAACGGGTACACAGATACGCAGTATTTT
NA,TRBD1,TRBV6-5,TRBJ1-6,CASSWDRVNSPLHF,TGTGCCAGCAGTTGGGACAGGGTAAATTCACCCCTCCACTTT
NA,NA,TRBV20-1,TRBJ1-1,CSASGAWLNTEAFF,TGCAGTGCTAGTGGTGCGTGGTTGAACACTGAAGCTTTCTTT
once,TRBD1,TRBV3-1/TRBV3-2,TRBJ1-2,CASSPGMGQGPPLYGYTF,TGTGCCAGCAGCCCAGGGATGGGACAGGGTCCTCCCCTCTATGGCTACACCTTC
NA,NA,TRBV11-3,TRBJ2-5,CASSLGGWQETQYF,TGTGCCAGCAGTCTTGGGGGGTGGCAAGAGACCCAGTACTTC
few,TRBD1,TRBV7-6,TRBJ1-3,CASSLTGTGSTGNTIYF,TGTGCCAGCAGCTTAACCGGGACAGGGAGCACTGGAAACACCATATATTTT
NA,TRBD1,TRBV5-6,TRBJ1-1,CASSFRDRGSEAFF,TGTGCCAGCAGCTTCCGGGACAGGGGGTCTGAAGCTTTCTTT
NA,NA,TRBV7-3,TRBJ1-6,CASSLGANDRRNSPLHF,TGTGCCAGCAGCTTGGGGGCCAATGACAGGCGTAATTCACCCCTCCACTTT
NA,NA,TRBV6-1,TRBJ1-6,CASSERSSYNSPLHF,TGTGCCAGCAGTGAACGGAGCTCCTATAATTCACCCCTCCACTTT
NA,NA,TRBV7-8,TRBJ1-5,CASSLVGINGKRISPQHF,TGTGCCAGCAGCTTAGTGGGGATAAACGGGAAACGTATCAGCCCCCAGCATTTT
once,NA,TRBV14,TRBJ2-1,CASRARGSYNEQFF,TGTGCCAGCAGGGCGCGGGGATCATACAATGAGCAGTTCTTC
few,NA,TRBV9,TRBJ1-6,CASSVVGDNSPLHF,TGTGCCAGCAGCGTAGTCGGAGATAATTCACCCCTCCACTTT
NA,NA,TRBV3-1/TRBV3-2,TRBJ2-3,CASSQDVGGADTQYF,TGTGCCAGCAGCCAAGATGTTGGGGGCGCAGATACGCAGTATTTT
NA,NA,TRBV6-5,TRBJ1-1,CASSYSTDRTNTEAFF,TGTGCCAGCAGTTACTCGACTGACAGAACGAACACTGAAGCTTTCTTT
NA,NA,TRBV7-9,TRBJ2-6,CASSPDLLSGANVLTF,TGTGCCAGCAGCCCCGACTTGTTGTCTGGGGCCAACGTCCTGACTTTC
NA,NA,TRBV20-1,TRBJ1-5,CSASSGYQPQHF,TGCAGTGCTAGTTCCGGGTATCAGCCCCAGCATTTT
NA,TRBD1,TRBV2,TRBJ1-6,CATTEQGSNSYNSPLHF,TGTGCCACCACGGAACAGGGGTCGAACTCCTATAATTCACCCCTCCACTTT
once,NA,TRBV9,TRBJ1-1,CASSVELGASTEAFF,TGTGCCAGCAGCGTAGAACTGGGGGCGAGCACTGAAGCTTTCTTT
NA,TRBD1,TRBV3-1/TRBV3-2,TRBJ2-3,CASSTGQGLDTQYF,TGTGCCAGCAGTACGGGACAGGGGCTAGATACGCAGTATTTT
once,TRBD1,TRBV6-6,TRBJ1-1,CASSYEGQKAFF,TGTGCCAGCAGTTACGAGGGACAGAAAGCTTTCTTT
NA,TRBD1,TRBV6-6,TRBJ1-1,CASSYMTGVRTEAFF,TGTGCCAGCAGCTACATGACAGGGGTCAGGACTGAAGCTTTCTTT
NA,TRBD2,TRBV6-6,TRBJ2-7,CASRSIAGEDEQYF,TGTGCCAGCAGGTCGATAGCGGGAGAGGACGAGCAGTACTTC
NA,NA,TRBV3-1/TRBV3-2,TRBJ2-5,CASSRNRVGQTQYF,TGTGCCAGCAGCCGGAACAGGGTAGGACAGACCCAGTACTTC
NA,TRBD1,TRBV14,TRBJ1-2,CASSPTRQGGGYTF,TGTGCCAGCAGCCCAACCCGACAGGGAGGCGGCTACACCTTC
once,NA,TRBV10-3,TRBJ2-3,CAISREADTQYF,TGTGCCATCAGCCGAGAGGCAGATACGCAGTATTTT
NA,NA,TRBV12-3/TRBV12-4,TRBJ1-2,CASSTTPPYGYTF,TGTGCCAGCAGCACAACACCGCCCTATGGCTACACCTTC
NA,NA,TRBV9,TRBJ2-6,CASSPRFSSGANVLTF,TGTGCCAGCAGCCCCAGATTCAGCTCTGGGGCCAACGTCCTGACTTTC
NA,NA,TRBV7-9,TRBJ2-7,CASSLTSGGQYF,TGTGCCAGCAGCCTGACTAGTGGCGGGCAGTACTTC